The 16 T cell receptor beta chains presented below share a single source sample, sequenced in a study of cytomegalovirus exposure and HLA in healthy donors. Repertoires were generated with immunoSEQ multiplex PCR, while TCRdb's copy carries only in-frame clones and drops some. This table has roughly 120,000 clones, 85% to 90% appearing once. The sequenced sample was PBMCs. The receptors originated from a man younger than 40 in good health and CMV-seronegative.

CDR3 protein: CASSPYLTGGTEAFF. The DNA of the CDR3 is TGTGCCAGCAGCCCATATTTGACAGGGGGCACTGAAGCTTTCTTT. The rearrangement joins TRBV7-9 to TRBJ1-1, with 9 bases identical to TRBD1. Germline V gene sequence: CDR1 SEHNR, CDR2 FQNEAQ (reference sequence). Trimming cost V 5 bases and J 4 bases; bases outside gene matches: 8. CDR3 length: 15 amino acids.

The chain is built from TRBV11-2 and TRBJ1-2; tentatively, D is TRBD1 (6 bases). The CDR3 spans 14 residues. Looked up from germline, CDR1 is SGHAT and CDR2 is FQNNGV. V was clipped by 4 bases and J by 3 bases, with 12 bases between them. The DNA of the CDR3 is TGTGCCAGCAGCTCTCGGGCAGGGGACTATGGCTACACCTTC. Amino acid sequence: CASSSRAGDYGYTF. Full variable domain (missing parts from reference TRBV11-2 and TRBJ1-2): EAGVAQSPRYKIIEKRQSVAFWCNPISGHATLYWYQQILGQGPKLLIQFQNNGVVDDSQLPKDRFSAERLKGVDSTLKIQPAKLEDSAVYLCASSSRAGDYGYTFGSGTRLTVV.

V is TRBV15 and J is TRBJ1-1; D not certain. CDR1 and CDR2 from the germline V gene are LNHNV and YYDKDF (reference sequence). The length of the CDR3 is 13 residues. Between the trimmed V and J ends, which lost 3 bases and 3 bases, there was a span of 8 bases. The chain's CDR3 is CATSSPIDTEAFF. DNA of the CDR3: TGTGCCACCAGCAGTCCTATAGACACTGAAGCTTTCTTT.

The chain recombines TRBV6-1 with TRBJ2-7, with D maybe TRBD1 (5 bases). The germline CDR1 and CDR2 sequences are MNHNS and SASEGT. This CDR3 region has 13 residues. Trimming shortened V by 8 bases and J by 4 bases, and 15 bases separated the two germline ends. CDR3 region: CASRLTGEYEQYF. The CDR3 DNA reads TGTGCCAGCCGACTTACAGGAGAGTACGAGCAGTACTTC.

The J gene is TRBJ1-5, the V gene TRBV2, with D tentatively TRBD1 (6 bases). This CDR3 has 14 amino acids. V dropped 5 bases and J dropped 9 bases, with 17 bases sitting between them. The germline V gene has CDR1 SNHLY and CDR2 FYNNEI. CDR3 bases: TGTGCCAGCAGTCCCGGACAGCCCTCAGGGCCCCAGCATTTT. Protein product: CASSPGQPSGPQHF.

This sequence joins TRBV10-3 and TRBJ2-1; TRBD2 matches at 10 bases. Germline V lookup: CDR1 ENHRY, CDR2 SYGVKD. After removal of 3 bases from V and 6 bases from J, the junction contained 8 bases not matched to a gene. This CDR3 has 16 residues. The CDR3 region has the DNA TGTGCCATCAGTGATCAGCTAGCGGGGGCCCTCAATGAGCAGTTCTTC. As protein: CAISDQLAGALNEQFF.

This sequence joins TRBV28 and TRBJ2-3; a possible D gene is TRBD1 (6 bases). V was clipped by 4 bases and J by 4 bases, with 18 bases between them. CDR3 size: 16 residues. Germline values: CDR1 MDHEN, CDR2 SYDVKM. CDR3 in DNA: TGTGCCAGCAGTTCCCGGAACAGGGTAGGAGCAGATACGCAGTATTTT. It is translated as CASSSRNRVGADTQYF.

The chain carries TRBV27 and TRBJ2-3; TRBD1 is a possible D gene (6 bases). Trimming took off 3 bases at V and 5 bases at J, with 9 bases between the two ends. The CDR3 runs 13 residues. Germline CDR1 and CDR2: MNHEY and SMNVEV (reference sequence). CDR3 amino acids: CASSFTGLDTQYF. In DNA, the CDR3 is TGTGCCAGCAGTTTTACAGGGTTAGATACGCAGTATTTT.

This clone was counted once. The chain joins TRBV27 to TRBJ2-7, with D tentatively TRBD1 (6 bases). The CDR3 is 14 residues long. V gave up 4 bases and J gave up 2 bases, with 12 bases separating them. Germline V gene data show CDR1 as MNHEY and CDR2 as SMNVEV (reference sequence). The CDR3 sequence is CASSSPDRPYEQYF. The CDR3 nucleotides read TGTGCCAGCAGTTCCCCCGACAGGCCCTACGAGCAGTACTTC.

The J gene is TRBJ2-3, the V gene TRBV10-3; 9 bases agree with TRBD2. After removal of 2 bases from V and 6 bases from J, the junction contained 3 bases not matched to a gene. CDR3 length: 14 residues. CDR1 and CDR2 (germline): ENHRY, SYGVKD. As DNA, the CDR3 is TGTGCCATCAGTGAGACCGGACTAGCGGATACGCAGTATTTT. Translation gives CAISETGLADTQYF.

This sequence joins TRBV5-4 and TRBJ2-3; a possible D gene is TRBD1 (6 bases). Trimming took 0 bases from V and 6 from J, leaving 11 bases between them. CDR3 length: 14 amino acids. Germline V gene sequence: CDR1 SGHNT, CDR2 YYREEE (reference sequence). The CDR3 loop is CASSLEQGSDTQYF. DNA of the CDR3: TGTGCCAGCAGCTTGGAACAGGGATCGGATACGCAGTATTTT. Looking up the rest from reference TRBV5-4 and TRBJ2-3 gives the full variable domain: ETGVTQSPTHLIKTRGQQVTLRCSSQSGHNTVSWYQQALGQGPQFIFQYYREEENGRGNFPPRFSGLQFPNYSSELNVNALELDDSALYLCASSLEQGSDTQYFGPGTRLTVL.

The chain links TRBV27 to TRBJ2-2; no definite D call. The V end was cut by 2 bases, the J end by 2 bases, with 9 bases between. CDR3 length: 15 residues. Germline V lookup: CDR1 MNHEY, CDR2 SMNVEV (reference sequence). The CDR3 coding sequence is TGTGCCAGCAGTTTAGGGCAGAGTAACACCGGGGAGCTGTTTTTT. Its translation: CASSLGQSNTGELFF.

CDR3 DNA sequence: TGTGCCAGCAGCGCCGCGACAGGGCGCGAGCAGTTCTTC. Translation: CASSAATGREQFF. The chain uses TRBV7-8 and TRBJ2-1; 7 nucleotides line up with TRBD1. CDR3 length: 13 amino acids. Germline CDR1 and CDR2: SGHVS and FQNEAQ. Losses at the gene ends were 5 bases for V and 10 bases for J; bases not matched to a gene: 8.

This chain joins TRBV7-2 and TRBJ1-4; D possibly corresponds to TRBD1 (6 bases). V lost 5 bases, J lost 4 bases, and 11 bases lay in between. The CDR3 runs to 14 residues. CDR1 is SGHTA, CDR2 FQGNSA, per germline. The CDR3 region is CASSQGGDNEKLFF. CDR3 sequence (DNA): TGTGCCAGCAGCCAAGGGGGGGATAATGAAAAACTGTTTTTT.

The V gene is TRBV28, the J gene TRBJ2-2; D is undetermined. Looked up from germline, CDR1 is MDHEN and CDR2 is SYDVKM. The CDR3 is made up of 15 amino acids. Trimming shortened V by 3 bases and J by 3 bases, and 11 bases separated the two germline ends. The CDR3 DNA is TGTGCCAGCAGTTTCCCGCTAGTCGACACCGGGGAGCTGTTTTTT. Translated: CASSFPLVDTGELFF.

The V gene is TRBV5-1, the J gene TRBJ2-4, with D possibly matching TRBD1 (5 bases). The CDR3 runs 16 residues. Between the trimmed V and J ends, which lost 5 bases and 6 bases, there was a span of 21 bases. CDR1 and CDR2 from the germline V gene are SGHRS and YFSETQ. The chain's CDR3 is CASRKGRPGVGNIQYF. As DNA, the CDR3 is TGCGCCAGCAGAAAGGGGCGCCCCGGAGTGGGAAACATTCAGTACTTC.